The entry below describes one T cell receptor (beta chain). Its antigen is still unknown. Per germline, CDR1 KGHSH and CDR2 LQKENI. Unmatched junction bases numbered 14, after V lost 2 bases and J lost 1 base. This CDR3 contains 18 residues. TCRdb's copy holds only in-frame clones and misses some; the assay was immunoSEQ multiplex PCR. The data hold about 12,000 clones, with around 73% observed a single time. This sample is drawn from a study of CD4 T cells in relation to SARS-CoV-2 and coronaviruses. Before the COVID-19 pandemic, during about 2010-2018, CD4+ T cells were taken from unexposed donors. Isolation of CD4+ T cells took place after less than 13 days in culture.

The TCR was taken from a human donor in good health. V gene TRBV18 combines with J gene TRBJ2-7; 7 bases fit TRBD1. Sequenced: CD4+ T cells from PBMCs, cultured in vitro. CDR3 in amino acids: CASSPKPPGQFNSYEQYF. The CDR3 nucleotides read TGTGCCAGCTCACCAAAACCCCCGGGACAGTTTAATTCCTACGAGCAGTACTTC.